Each of the 9 T cell receptor beta chains below was sequenced from the same sample in a study of T cell responses to AZD1222 COVID-19 vaccine. The method was immunoSEQ multiplex PCR; TCRdb's version includes in-frame clones alone and lacks a portion of them. The repertoire holds under 85,000 clones, with roughly 86% as singletons. The starting material was peripheral blood, obtained on day 0 of MenACWY control vaccination. The receptors stem from an adult in good health.

The chain uses TRBV19 and TRBJ2-7; a possible D gene is TRBD1 (7 bases). Looked up from germline, CDR1 is LNHDA and CDR2 is SQIVND (reference sequence). V was cut by 5 bases and J by 5 bases, with 19 bases left in between. The CDR3 runs to 15 residues. The CDR3 sequence is CASSLRGASINEQYF. CDR3 DNA: TGTGCCAGTAGTCTCAGGGGGGCGAGCATCAACGAGCAGTACTTC.

The chain combines TRBV6-2 or TRBV6-3 with TRBJ1-1, with 9 nucleotides matching TRBD1. CDR3 length: 15 residues. Germline loops: CDR1 MNHEY, CDR2 SVGEGT. Trimming at V came to 4 bases and at J to 3 bases, leaving 6 bases not matched to a gene. The CDR3 bases are TGTGCCAGCAGTTTAGGACAGGGGAGGGACACTGAAGCTTTCTTT. Its translation is CASSLGQGRDTEAFF.

This chain links TRBV19 with TRBJ1-5, with 8 bases lining up with TRBD1. The CDR3 totals 13 residues. The germline V gene has CDR1 LNHDA and CDR2 SQIVND (reference sequence). V shed 4 bases and J 9 bases; nucleotides not matched to a gene: 5. In DNA, the CDR3 is TGTGCCAGTAGTAGGCAGGGGGCTGGGCCCCAGCATTTT. Protein sequence: CASSRQGAGPQHF. Combining the CDR3 with reference TRBV19 and TRBJ1-5 gives the whole variable domain DGGITQSPKYLFRKEGQNVTLSCEQNLNHDAMYWYRQDPGQGLRLIYYSQIVNDFQKGDIAEGYSVSREKKESFPLTVTSAQKNPTAFYLCASSRQGAGPQHFGDGTRLSIL.

V and J are TRBV7-9 and TRBJ2-1; TRBD1 might be the D (5 bases). The length of the CDR3 is 15 residues. Germline loops: CDR1 SEHNR, CDR2 FQNEAQ (reference sequence). The V gene lost 1 base and the J gene lost 6 bases, with 13 bases spanning the gap. In DNA form, the CDR3 reads TGTGCCAGCAGCTTAGTATTGACAGTCGGCAATGAGCAGTTCTTC. Translating gives CASSLVLTVGNEQFF.

The genes are TRBV5-6 and TRBJ2-5; 10 nucleotides align to TRBD1. This CDR3 spans 17 amino acids. Germline-derived CDR1 and CDR2 are SGHDT and YYEEEE. Germline trimming cut 3 bases from V and 5 bases from J; bases unmatched to any gene: 13. The CDR3 sequence is CASSSLLWGQGRETQYF. The CDR3 DNA follows: TGTGCCAGCAGCTCCTTACTCTGGGGACAGGGGAGGGAGACCCAGTACTTC.

The rearrangement uses TRBV5-1 and TRBJ1-3; 7 nucleotides agree with TRBD1. CDR3 length: 16 amino acids. With V trimmed by 2 bases and J by 4 bases, 9 bases remained unmatched. Germline V gives CDR1 SGHRS, CDR2 YFSETQ. The CDR3 loop is CASSLVEGALGNTIYF. The CDR3 DNA reads TGCGCCAGCAGCTTAGTTGAGGGGGCCCTGGGAAACACCATATATTTT. The whole variable domain, remainder taken from reference TRBV5-1 and TRBJ1-3, is KAGVTQTPRYLIKTRGQQVTLSCSPISGHRSVSWYQQTPGQGLQFLFEYFSETQRNKGNFPGRFSGRQFSNSRSEMNVSTLELGDSALYLCASSLVEGALGNTIYFGEGSWLTVV.

V is TRBV27 and J is TRBJ1-5, with D unclear. This CDR3 comprises 10 residues. V was cut by 8 bases and J by 4 bases, with 3 bases left in between. CDR1 MNHEY and CDR2 SMNVEV come from the germline V gene (reference sequence). The DNA for the CDR3 is TGTGCCAGCCGGAATCAGCCCCAGCATTTT. It yields the protein CASRNQPQHF.

V is TRBV15 and J is TRBJ1-1; possibly TRBD1 for D (5 bases). The CDR3 loop spans 14 amino acids. Trimming stripped 1 base from V and 7 bases from J, with 13 bases between. Germline V gene lookup returns CDR1 LNHNV and CDR2 YYDKDF (reference sequence). CDR3: CATSRGGRAYEAFF. The CDR3, as DNA: TGTGCCACCAGCAGAGGTGGCAGGGCCTATGAAGCTTTCTTT.

This sequence joins TRBV9 and TRBJ2-5, with 15 bases identical to TRBD2. CDR1 and CDR2 (germline): SGDLS, YYNGEE. The trim removed 0 bases at V and 4 bases at J, leaving 7 bases unmatched. This CDR3 has 18 amino acids. CDR3 coding DNA: TGTGCCAGCAGCGTAGGAGGACTAGCGGGGGGGCGAGGAGAGACCCAGTACTTC. This codes for CASSVGGLAGGRGETQYF.